The present T cell receptor beta chain was sequenced within a study of blood T cell repertoires in COVID-19. Clinical history reported by participants formed the basis on which cohorts were assigned. Those designated as exposed participants met a COVID-19 case within 2 weeks before study entry. The V and J ends lost 0 bases and 4 bases respectively, with 13 bases between them. Germline assignment: CDR1 SGHDT and CDR2 YYEEEE. The CDR3 loop spans 15 amino acids. In the study's own analysis: Quantification of nucleated cells was approximated via reference gene primer amplification. The protocol was immunoSEQ multiplex PCR, while the TCRdb copy is restricted to in-frame clones and leaves out a portion. V, J and clone size were drawn from that table, and D and trimming were deduced from the DNA. Counted here are hundreds of thousands of clones, roughly 85% occurring once; the ten biggest clones make up approximately 5%.

Material: PBMCs or T cells enriched from blood (not recorded which). The sequence was collected from a woman aged 50 to 60 who had been exposed to COVID-19. The V call is TRBV5-6, the J call TRBJ1-2; TRBD1 is a possible D gene (6 bases). The CDR3 is CASSLEQGPSYGYTF. CDR3 nucleotides: TGTGCCAGCAGCTTGGAACAGGGCCCGTCCTATGGCTACACCTTC.